This T cell receptor beta chain was sequenced in a study of control samples from healthy donors and cancer patients. Trimming cost V 6 bases and J 5 bases; bases outside gene matches: 2. CDR3 length: 13 residues. Per germline, CDR1 MGHRA and CDR2 YSYEKL. Sequencing used immunoSEQ multiplex PCR; TCRdb keeps in-frame clones, though not all of them. The sample lists 390,000 or so clones; 80% to 95% were seen once. Material: PBMCs. The chain couples TRBV4-1 to TRBJ1-5, with 9 nucleotides matching TRBD1. The clonotype was recovered from a middle-aged man with head and neck cancer. CDR3: CASRGQGDQPQHF. The DNA of the CDR3 is TGCGCCAGCAGGGGACAGGGTGATCAGCCCCAGCATTTT.